This TCR beta chain was recovered during a study of neurological immune-mediated disorders. CDR1 SGHRS and CDR2 YFSETQ come from the germline V gene. V was pared by 4 bases and J by 2 bases, with 4 bases of the junction left unmatched. The length of the CDR3 is 16 residues. This clonotype was picked up a small number of times. TCRdb analysed the 5' RACE reads with MiXCR anew, one entry per CDR3 protein. Among around 42,000 distinct CDR3 sequences listed, roughly 14% were seen once. Described time point: longitudinal time-point 3. The TCR originated in a man younger than 40 in good health. Input material: PBMCs. The chain couples TRBV5-1 to TRBJ2-2, with 11 bases that match TRBD1. The CDR3 DNA follows: TGCGCCAGCAGCCCTCGGACAGGGGGCAACACCGGGGAGCTGTTTTTT. As protein: CASSPRTGGNTGELFF. Full variable domain (missing parts from reference TRBV5-1 and TRBJ2-2): KAGVTQTPRYLIKTRGQQVTLSCSPISGHRSVSWYQQTPGQGLQFLFEYFSETQRNKGNFPGRFSGRQFSNSRSEMNVSTLELGDSALYLCASSPRTGGNTGELFFGEGSRLTVL.